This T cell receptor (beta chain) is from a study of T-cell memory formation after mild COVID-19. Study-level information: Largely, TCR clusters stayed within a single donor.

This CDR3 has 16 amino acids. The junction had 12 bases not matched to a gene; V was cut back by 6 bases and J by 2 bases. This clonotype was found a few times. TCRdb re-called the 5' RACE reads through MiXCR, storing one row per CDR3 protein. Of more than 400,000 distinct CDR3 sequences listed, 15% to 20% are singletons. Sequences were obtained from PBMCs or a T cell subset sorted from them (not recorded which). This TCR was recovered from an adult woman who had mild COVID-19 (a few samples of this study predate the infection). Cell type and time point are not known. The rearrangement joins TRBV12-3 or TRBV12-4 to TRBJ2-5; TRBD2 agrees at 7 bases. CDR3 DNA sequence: TGTGCCAGCAGATTCCGAGCAGCGGGGATACAAGAGACCCAGTACTTC. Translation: CASRFRAAGIQETQYF.